This TCR beta chain was found in a study of vaccination and CD4 T cells after COVID-19. Study-level background: Two of the convalescents were Hispanic, and convalescents were six males and four females. From HCoV-229E, HCoV-OC43, HCoV-NL63 and SARS-CoV-2, overlapping spike peptides were used to stimulate the cells. General study results and limits: Researchers report that a median approximately 86% of reactive clones in convalescent patients surfaced only post-vaccination.

Documented treatment: 10-day PBMC culture with coronavirus spike peptide pools or control peptides (ViraFEST assay). The CDR3 has 15 residues. CDR1 DFQATT and CDR2 SNEGSKA come from the germline V gene (reference sequence). Germline trimming cut 3 bases from V and 6 bases from J; bases unmatched to any gene: 8. Researchers used the Oncomine TCR Beta short-read assay to sequence DNA from cultured CD4+ T cells. The template was genomic DNA from cultured CD4+ T cells. TCRdb re-called the PCR reads through MiXCR, storing one row per CDR3 protein. The sample consists of 16,000 or so distinct CDR3 sequences, around 75% of them appearing once. This clonotype came up a few times. As yet, its antigen is unknown.

The sequences come from CD4+ T cells from blood, cultured in vitro, collected after SARS-CoV-2 vaccination. The chain links TRBV20-1 to TRBJ2-1; TRBD2 aligns across 10 bases. The sequence derives from a human donor who received a COVID-19 vaccine. The CDR3 protein is CSASLASGGPNEQFF. The CDR3 region has the DNA TGCAGTGCTAGTCTGGCTAGCGGGGGTCCCAATGAGCAGTTCTTC.